The 24 T cell receptor beta chains reported below all come from one sample, sequenced in a study of cytomegalovirus exposure and HLA in healthy donors. The PCR employed 60 Vbeta primers together with 13 Jbeta primers. Sequencing used immunoSEQ multiplex PCR; TCRdb keeps in-frame clones, though not all of them. The data contain fewer than 250,000 clones, approximately 87% of them singletons. Sequencing was done on a sample of PBMCs. The receptors here all came from a man aged 30 to 39 in good health and CMV-seronegative.

The V and J genes are TRBV4-1 and TRBJ1-5, with D possibly matching TRBD1 (5 bases). V lost 3 bases and J 2 bases, leaving 11 bases between the germline ends. This CDR3 spans 15 amino acids. Germline V CDR1 and CDR2: MGHRA, YSYEKL. The CDR3, as DNA: TGCGCCAGCAGCCAGGAGGGACCGCGCAATCAGCCCCAGCATTTT. Translating gives CASSQEGPRNQPQHF.

The chain carries TRBV7-8 and TRBJ1-6, with D possibly TRBD1 on 5 matching bases. This CDR3 is built from 20 residues. Trimming took off 5 bases at V and 0 bases at J, with 23 bases between the two ends. From germline, CDR1 is SGHVS and CDR2 FQNEAQ. CDR3 sequence reads: CASSNPLAGGGGSYNSPLHF. CDR3 in DNA: TGTGCCAGCAGCAACCCTCTAGCGGGTGGGGGGGGCTCCTATAATTCACCCCTCCACTTT.

The chain is built from TRBV9 and TRBJ1-2; 7 bases map to TRBD1. The germline gives CDR1 SGDLS, CDR2 YYNGEE. The junction had 17 bases not matched to a gene; V was cut back by 5 bases and J by 4 bases. The CDR3 has 17 amino acids. The CDR3 DNA reads TGTGCCAGCAGATCAAGGGCAACAGGGGCCCTTAGCTATGGCTACACCTTC. Translating it yields CASRSRATGALSYGYTF.

This chain joins TRBV6-5 and TRBJ2-3; 9 nucleotides align to TRBD2. The CDR3 spans 15 residues. Trimming removed 5 bases from V and 6 bases from J; junction bases left unmatched: 9. CDR1 and CDR2 (germline): MNHEY, SVGAGI. CDR3 coding DNA: TGTGCCAGCAGTACGACTAGCGGTAAGAGGGATACGCAGTATTTT. The encoded protein is CASSTTSGKRDTQYF.

J is TRBJ1-2 and V is TRBV4-1; 7 nucleotides line up with TRBD1. The ends lost 4 bases at V and 7 bases at J; junction bases unmatched: 9. CDR1 and CDR2 from the germline V gene are MGHRA and YSYEKL. The CDR3 runs 14 residues. CDR3 in amino acids: CASSLRTGTVGYTF. CDR3 nucleotides: TGCGCCAGCAGCCTCAGGACAGGCACGGTTGGCTACACCTTC.

This chain uses TRBV18 with TRBJ2-5, with D unresolved. CDR3 length equals 13 residues. V lost 6 bases and J 5 bases, leaving 13 bases between the germline ends. The germline gives CDR1 KGHSH, CDR2 LQKENI. DNA for the CDR3: TGTGCCAGCTCCCCGATCGTCGGGGAGACCCAGTACTTC. It encodes CASSPIVGETQYF.

This clone was observed a handful of times. The chain is built from TRBV5-1 and TRBJ2-3, with D perhaps matching TRBD2 (5 bases). Trimming cost V 0 bases and J 2 bases, with 19 bases left between them. Germline values: CDR1 SGHRS, CDR2 YFSETQ. The CDR3 contains 18 residues. CDR3 sequence (DNA): TGCGCCAGCAGCTTGGCCATTCAAGGGCTGAGGGTCACAGATACGCAGTATTTT. It specifies CASSLAIQGLRVTDTQYF.

The chain is built from TRBV11-2 and TRBJ2-1; the match to TRBD2 covers 9 bases. Germline CDR1 SGHAT, CDR2 FQNNGV. J was trimmed by 2 bases and V by 2 bases; bases with no gene match: 7. This CDR3 contains 17 residues. CDR3 bases: TGTGCCAGCAGCTTAATGGCTAGCGGGATCCCCTACAATGAGCAGTTCTTC. This translates into CASSLMASGIPYNEQFF.

The sample holds a few counts of this clone. The rearrangement links TRBV6-4 to TRBJ2-3; 8 positions match TRBD2. Germline values: CDR1 MRHNA, CDR2 SNTAGT. The CDR3 loop spans 14 amino acids. V shed 3 bases and J 1 base; nucleotides not matched to a gene: 0. The CDR3 nucleotides are TGTGCCAGCAGTGAAGCGGGGGGCACAGATACGCAGTATTTT. Amino acids: CASSEAGGTDTQYF.

J is TRBJ1-2 and V is TRBV10-3; D perhaps matches TRBD1 (6 bases). Germline V lookup: CDR1 ENHRY, CDR2 SYGVKD. This CDR3 comprises 12 residues. V shed 3 bases and J shed 6 bases, with 8 bases lying between them. In nucleotides, the CDR3 is TGTGCCATCAGTGATCCAGGGGATGGCTACACCTTC. Amino acids: CAISDPGDGYTF.

This clone was found a few times. This chain joins TRBV7-9 and TRBJ1-3, with D maybe TRBD1 (5 bases). V shed 5 bases and J shed 4 bases, with 18 bases lying between them. The germline V gene has CDR1 SEHNR and CDR2 FQNEAQ (reference sequence). The CDR3 contains 16 residues. The CDR3 DNA reads as TGTGCCAGCAGCCCAACCGGAAGGGGCAGGGGAAACACCATATATTTT. It translates to CASSPTGRGRGNTIYF.

The chain carries TRBV30 and TRBJ2-2, with D maybe TRBD2 (6 bases). Looked up from germline, CDR1 is GTSNPN and CDR2 is SVGIG (reference sequence). V lost 3 bases and J lost 2, with 22 bases in between. This CDR3 has 18 amino acids. This CDR3 is CAWRDKYPDYQNTGELFF. The CDR3 bases are TGTGCCTGGAGAGACAAATACCCGGACTACCAAAACACCGGGGAGCTGTTTTTT.

The sample holds one count of this clone. The rearrangement joins TRBV27 to TRBJ2-7; D possibly corresponds to TRBD2 (7 bases). From germline, CDR1 is MNHEY and CDR2 SMNVEV (reference sequence). This CDR3 contains 16 residues. The V and J ends lost 7 bases and 0 bases respectively, with 19 bases between them. CDR3: CASTKTGRGSSYEQYF. DNA for the CDR3: TGTGCCAGCACTAAAACTGGGAGGGGGTCCTCCTACGAGCAGTACTTC.

About this clone: Other DNA sequences within the sample encode an identical CDR3. The V gene is TRBV6-5, the J gene TRBJ2-5, with 7 bases matching TRBD2. The germline gives CDR1 MNHEY, CDR2 SVGAGI. J was trimmed by 7 bases and V by 5 bases; bases with no gene match: 4. The CDR3 sequence is 12 residues long. The CDR3 sequence: CASSRTGGTQYF. As DNA, the CDR3 is TGTGCCAGCAGTCGGACGGGAGGGACCCAGTACTTC.

This sequence joins TRBV9 and TRBJ2-7; D not resolved. The CDR3 has 15 amino acids. Germline values: CDR1 SGDLS, CDR2 YYNGEE. V was trimmed by 1 base and J by 2 bases, leaving 13 bases between them. The CDR3 bases are TGTGCCAGCAGCGTATCCAAACTACCGGCCTACGAGCAGTACTTC. It is translated as CASSVSKLPAYEQYF. Full variable domain (remainder filled in from reference TRBV9 and TRBJ2-7): DSGVTQTPKHLITATGQRVTLRCSPRSGDLSVYWYQQSLDQGLQFLIQYYNGEERAKGNILERFSAQQFPDLHSELNLSSLELGDSALYFCASSVSKLPAYEQYFGPGTRLTVT.

The CDR3 loop reads CASSKTGSNGELFF. DNA of the CDR3: TGTGCCAGTAGTAAAACAGGGTCAAACGGGGAGCTGTTTTTT. The chain employs TRBV19 and TRBJ2-2; perhaps TRBD1 as D (6 bases). This CDR3 has 14 residues. Trimming removed 4 bases from V and 7 bases from J, with 13 bases in between. The germline CDR1 and CDR2 sequences are LNHDA and SQIVND (reference sequence).

The rearrangement joins TRBV5-1 to TRBJ2-7; 8 bases align to TRBD1. This CDR3 has 19 amino acids. Trimming cost V 0 bases and J 4 bases; bases outside gene matches: 18. From germline, CDR1 is SGHRS and CDR2 YFSETQ. CDR3 nucleotide sequence: TGCGCCAGCAGCTTGGTATCCTCTCGTGTCGGGACAGGTCGATACGAGCAGTACTTC. It is translated as CASSLVSSRVGTGRYEQYF.

This clone occurred a few times. This chain links TRBV6-5 with TRBJ2-1; 12 bases are a match to TRBD2. V gave up 5 bases and J gave up 8 bases; unmatched junction bases: 7. Germline V lookup: CDR1 MNHEY, CDR2 SVGAGI. The CDR3 spans 15 residues. Here the CDR3 DNA reads TGTGCCAGCAGTCTCCGACTAGCGGGAGAGGATGAGCAGTTCTTC. It specifies CASSLRLAGEDEQFF.

The chain joins TRBV5-1 to TRBJ2-1; 7 positions agree with TRBD2. The CDR3 spans 16 residues. Germline-derived CDR1 and CDR2 are SGHRS and YFSETQ. V lost 0 bases to trimming and J lost 3 bases; unmatched junction nucleotides: 6. The CDR3 sequence is CASSLEAGSGYNEQFF. Here the CDR3 DNA reads TGCGCCAGCAGCTTGGAAGCGGGGAGCGGCTACAATGAGCAGTTCTTC. The variable domain in full, completed from reference TRBV5-1 and TRBJ2-1, reads KAGVTQTPRYLIKTRGQQVTLSCSPISGHRSVSWYQQTPGQGLQFLFEYFSETQRNKGNFPGRFSGRQFSNSRSEMNVSTLELGDSALYLCASSLEAGSGYNEQFFGPGTRLTVL.

V is TRBV4-1 and J is TRBJ2-6; D not resolved. V was shortened by 1 base and J by 0 bases, with 19 bases between the two germline ends. The length of the CDR3 is 20 residues. Germline V lookup: CDR1 MGHRA, CDR2 YSYEKL. CDR3 amino acids: CASSQVVHTRSSSGANVLTF. For the CDR3, the DNA is TGCGCCAGCAGCCAAGTAGTTCACACACGATCTAGCTCTGGGGCCAACGTCCTGACTTTC.

The rearrangement uses TRBV9 and TRBJ1-1; 7 bases fit TRBD1. The CDR3 is 12 residues long. The V and J ends lost 3 bases and 5 bases, in that order; junction bases with no gene match: 1. Germline assignment: CDR1 SGDLS and CDR2 YYNGEE. CDR3 amino acids: CASSAGGTEAFF. CDR3 nucleotides: TGTGCCAGCAGCGCAGGGGGGACTGAAGCTTTCTTT.

A word on this clone: One end of the junction is discordant with germline, which a read error may explain. The chain couples TRBV7-8 to TRBJ2-1, with a possible D match to TRBD1 (5 bases). This CDR3 spans 14 amino acids. CDR1 and CDR2 from the germline V gene are SGHVS and FQNEAQ. The CDR3: CTSSLIVGQGEQFF. Written as DNA, the CDR3 is TGTACCAGCAGCTTGATAGTGGGGCAGGGTGAGCAGTTCTTC.

The chain combines TRBV6-4 with TRBJ2-1; D not resolved. Between the trimmed V and J ends, which lost 0 bases and 9 bases, there was a span of 9 bases. CDR3 length: 13 amino acids. Per germline, CDR1 MRHNA and CDR2 SNTAGT. The CDR3 reads CASSDSFQREQFF. The CDR3 DNA follows: TGTGCCAGCAGTGACTCGTTCCAGCGTGAGCAGTTCTTC.

The chain links TRBV4-1 to TRBJ1-1; weak D call: TRBD1 (6 bases). CDR3 length: 17 residues. The germline V gene has CDR1 MGHRA and CDR2 YSYEKL. Between the trimmed V and J ends, which lost 4 bases and 1 base, there was a span of 19 bases. The CDR3 sequence is CASSLRPWTDKNTEAFF. The CDR3 nucleotides are TGCGCCAGCAGCCTCAGACCTTGGACAGACAAGAACACTGAAGCTTTCTTT.